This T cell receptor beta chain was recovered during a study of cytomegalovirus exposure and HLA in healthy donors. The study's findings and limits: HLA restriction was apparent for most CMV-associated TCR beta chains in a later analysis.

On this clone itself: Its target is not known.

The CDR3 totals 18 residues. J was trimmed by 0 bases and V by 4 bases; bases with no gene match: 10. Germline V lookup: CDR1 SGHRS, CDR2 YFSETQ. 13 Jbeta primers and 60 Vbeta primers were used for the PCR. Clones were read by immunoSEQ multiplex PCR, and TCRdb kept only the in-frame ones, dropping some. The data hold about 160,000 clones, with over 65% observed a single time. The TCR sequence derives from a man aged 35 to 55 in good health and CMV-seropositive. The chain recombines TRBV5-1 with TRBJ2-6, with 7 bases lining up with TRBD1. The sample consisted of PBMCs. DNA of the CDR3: TGCGCCAGCAGCAACGGACAGGCGTCGAGCTCTGGGGCCAACGTCCTGACTTTC. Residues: CASSNGQASSSGANVLTF.